This T cell receptor (beta chain) was found in a study of blood T cell repertoires in COVID-19. Looking at the study overall: Samples representing acute and convalescent COVID-19 were sourced from the United States, Italy and Spain. The analysed material was cDNA or gDNA that came from T cells, B-cell-depleted T cells, or PBMCs.

Libraries were prepared by immunoSEQ multiplex PCR; TCRdb keeps only in-frame clonotypes and omits some of them. Among some 150,000 clones, around 86% were seen once, and the ten largest hold under 3%. Germline V CDR1 and CDR2: SGHNT, YYREEE (reference sequence). V was pared by 3 bases and J by 7 bases, with 4 bases of the junction left unmatched. The CDR3 covers 13 residues. Sequenced input: peripheral blood. This chain connects TRBV5-4 to TRBJ1-5; 7 bases line up with TRBD1. The receptor's source is a man aged 45-60 years with active COVID-19. The CDR3 DNA reads as TGTGCCAGCAGCTCCGACAGGGAGCAGCCCCAGCATTTT. The encoded protein is CASSSDREQPQHF.